This T cell receptor beta chain comes out of a study of blood T cells in healthy people across ages. Study overall: The template switching approach captured approximately one barcoded beta molecule for every two T cells.

Findings and limits, study-wide: Whereas aged donors had fewer naive CD4+ cells, long-lived donors had more of them and higher diversity.

PCR was performed a second time for roughly 7 to 11 cycles using a sample-barcoded 5' primer and a J-beta primer mix. TCRdb ran MiXCR on the 5' RACE reads and lists one entry per CDR3 protein. The sample gives fewer than 2,000,000 distinct CDR3 sequences, about two fifths of which show up once; 23% is in the top ten. This clonotype was found a few times. Its target is unknown. Caucasian individuals from Russia who were healthy and aged roughly 6 to 95 acted as donors. Per sample, at least 5 micrograms of total RNA were extracted. This receptor was identified in a human donor in good health. The sample taken for sequencing was blood.

The CDR3 region has the DNA TGTGCCAGCAGCAGAGACTGGAGGAATTACAATGAGCAGTTCTTC. As protein: CASSRDWRNYNEQFF. V and J are TRBV6-2 or TRBV6-3 and TRBJ2-1; D possibly corresponds to TRBD2 (5 bases). The germline CDR1 and CDR2 sequences are MNHEY and SVGEGT. The CDR3 covers 15 residues. Trimming stripped 6 bases from V and 4 bases from J, with 16 bases between.